The TCR beta chain under discussion was sequenced for a study of T cell repertoires in cytomegalovirus infection. The wider study: An indication of both CMV infection and matching HLA type came from public TCR beta signatures. Study-wide findings and caveats: People with CMV and the relevant HLA were identified by cumulative public TCR beta family frequency.

TCRdb reprocessed the reads via MiXCR and lists one record per CDR3 protein. The sample has approximately 700,000 distinct CDR3 sequences; about a third are singletons. This clonotype showed up just a few times. What it recognizes is unknown. No conserved phenylalanine or tryptophan ends this CDR3, so it is likely a read error. Germline V lookup: CDR1 SGHVS, CDR2 FQNEAQ. This CDR3 comprises 15 residues. The TCR was taken from a human donor in good health (CMV status not recorded). Some clones in this sample may be carry-over from other donors' samples. The gene calls are TRBV7-8 and TRBJ2-5; possibly TRBD2 for D (6 bases). Sequencing input: PBMCs. This chain's CDR3 is CASILDATSTETQYV. The CDR3 nucleotides read TGTGCCAGCATCTTAGACGCCACTAGCACGGAGACCCAGTACGTC.